These 28 T cell receptor beta chains came from one sample sequenced in a study of blood T cell repertoires in COVID-19. Here immunoSEQ multiplex PCR was the method, and the copy in TCRdb shows in-frame clones only, minus some. This sample yields approximately 530,000 clones, of which less than 90% are seen a single time; less than 9% belongs to the top ten. The specimen was peripheral blood. These receptors originate from a woman aged 50 to 65 with COVID-19, enrolled during active disease.

This clone was seen only a few times. The same CDR3 is also encoded by other DNA sequences in this sample. The chain carries TRBV3-1 (or the pseudogene TRBV3-2) and TRBJ2-5; D gene ambiguous. Trimming removed 1 base from V and 5 bases from J, with 5 bases in between. The germline gives CDR1 LGHDT, CDR2 YNNKEL (reference sequence). This CDR3 contains 12 residues. The DNA for the CDR3 is TGTGCCAGCAGCCAAGCCAGGGAGACCCAGTACTTC. Protein sequence: CASSQARETQYF.

J is TRBJ1-5 and V is TRBV6-5, with 7 bases aligning to TRBD1. The ends lost 8 bases at V and 4 bases at J; junction bases unmatched: 8. Germline-derived CDR1 and CDR2 are MNHEY and SVGAGI. The CDR3 is 14 residues long. The CDR3 loop reads CASLDRAGNQPQHF. DNA of the CDR3: TGTGCCAGCCTAGACAGGGCCGGGAATCAGCCCCAGCATTTT.

V gene TRBV28 combines with J gene TRBJ2-1, with D possibly matching TRBD1 (6 bases). Germline V gene sequence: CDR1 MDHEN, CDR2 SYDVKM. Trimming pared 0 bases from V and 10 bases from J, leaving 7 bases between. This CDR3 has 12 amino acids. The CDR3, as DNA: TGTGCCAGCAGTTTATGGGGGACAGAGCAGTTCTTC. Protein product: CASSLWGTEQFF.

This chain links TRBV21-1 with TRBJ1-2. TRBV21-1 is shown as a pseudogene. The CDR3 length is 10 residues. CDR3 DNA sequence: TGTGCCAGCAGCAATCGGGGCTACACCTTC. This gives the protein CASSNRGYTF.

The DNA of the CDR3 is TGTGCCAGCAGCTTAGCGGGACAAAACTACGAGCAGTACTTC. Translated, it gives CASSLAGQNYEQYF. The V call is TRBV7-9, the J call TRBJ2-7; weak D call: TRBD1 (6 bases). The CDR3 has 14 residues. Germline CDR1 SEHNR, CDR2 FQNEAQ (reference sequence). The ends were cut back, 0 bases at V and 3 bases at J, with 9 bases in the middle.

The rearrangement links TRBV12-3 or TRBV12-4 to TRBJ1-5, with D perhaps matching TRBD1 (6 bases). Trimming left V 7 bases short and J 5 bases short, with 12 bases between. The CDR3 is made up of 13 amino acids. The CDR3 DNA sequence: TGTGCCAGCACCTCTCGACAGGATCAGCCCCAGCATTTT. Its protein product is CASTSRQDQPQHF.

The rearrangement uses TRBV6-6 and TRBJ2-5; 11 bases match TRBD1. CDR3 length: 17 residues. V was clipped by 5 bases and J by 7 bases; unmatched bases: 15. Looked up from germline, CDR1 is MNHNY and CDR2 is SVGAGI (reference sequence). CDR3 nucleotide sequence: TGTGCCAGCAGTCCTTATACTTCGGGACAGGGGGGAATGACCCAGTACTTC. It translates to CASSPYTSGQGGMTQYF.

The chain recombines TRBV24-1 with TRBJ2-3, with a weak D call TRBD1 (5 bases). The V and J ends lost 3 bases and 1 base respectively, with 16 bases between them. CDR1 is KGHDR and CDR2 is SFDVKD in the germline V gene. The CDR3 has 17 amino acids. CDR3 region: CATSDPQTVLGTDTQYF. DNA for the CDR3: TGTGCCACCAGTGATCCCCAGACAGTGTTAGGCACAGATACGCAGTATTTT.

The chain is built from TRBV7-9 and TRBJ1-2, with 8 bases that match TRBD1. Germline CDR1 SEHNR, CDR2 FQNEAQ (reference sequence). V lost 3 bases, J lost 8 bases, and 11 bases stayed unmatched. This CDR3 spans 15 amino acids. CDR3 in amino acids: CASSLRRGQGNGYTF. CDR3 coding DNA: TGTGCCAGCAGCTTGAGGAGAGGACAGGGAAACGGCTACACCTTC.

The rearrangement links TRBV28 to TRBJ2-2, with D unresolved. V lost 8 bases and J lost 5, with 9 bases in between. The CDR3 runs to 12 residues. In germline, CDR1 is MDHEN, CDR2 SYDVKM. As DNA, the CDR3 is TGTGCCAGCGCGGCTACTACCGGGGAGCTGTTTTTT. Protein sequence: CASAATTGELFF.

The genes are TRBV2 and TRBJ2-7; 7 bases are a match to TRBD1. The CDR3 spans 14 residues. V lost 7 bases to trimming and J lost 4 bases; unmatched junction nucleotides: 10. CDR1 and CDR2 from the germline V gene are SNHLY and FYNNEI. The CDR3, as DNA: TGTGCCAGCAAAAGCCGGGACAGTTTTTACGAGCAGTACTTC. Its translation is CASKSRDSFYEQYF.

The genes are TRBV28 and TRBJ2-5; D is perhaps TRBD1 (8 bases). The CDR3 is 17 residues long. V lost 5 bases and J lost 5, with 24 bases in between. Germline values: CDR1 MDHEN, CDR2 SYDVKM. Here the CDR3 reads CASSPRTGRAKGETQYF. The CDR3 region has the DNA TGTGCCAGCAGTCCGCGGACAGGGAGGGCGAAGGGGGAGACCCAGTACTTC.

V and J are TRBV9 and TRBJ1-1; a possible D gene is TRBD1 (5 bases). V shed 5 bases and J shed 4 bases, with 15 bases lying between them. Germline CDR1 reads SGDLS; CDR2 reads YYNGEE. CDR3 size: 14 residues. CDR3 sequence: CASREGRVGTEAFF. CDR3 nucleotides: TGTGCCAGCAGGGAGGGCAGGGTAGGCACTGAAGCTTTCTTT.

The genes are TRBV6-1 and TRBJ1-1; D is ambiguous. The CDR3 consists of 14 residues. V gave up 1 base and J gave up 4 bases, with 10 bases separating them. CDR1 and CDR2 from the germline V gene are MNHNS and SASEGT. The CDR3 loop reads CASSEGSGFTEAFF. CDR3 coding DNA: TGTGCCAGCAGTGAAGGGTCAGGATTCACTGAAGCTTTCTTT.

The chain combines TRBV13 with TRBJ2-3; D ambiguous. The V end was cut by 5 bases, the J end by 2 bases, with 14 bases between. There are 15 residues in the CDR3. CDR1 is PRHDT, CDR2 FYEKMQ, per germline (reference sequence). CDR3 sequence reads: CASSPGMKYTDTQYF. CDR3 bases: TGTGCCAGCAGCCCGGGTATGAAGTACACAGATACGCAGTATTTT.

This chain links TRBV19 with TRBJ1-4; 11 nucleotides line up with TRBD1. Trimming removed 2 bases from V and 10 bases from J; junction bases left unmatched: 9. Germline V gene data show CDR1 as LNHDA and CDR2 as SQIVND (reference sequence). The CDR3 spans 16 residues. CDR3 in amino acids: CASSITDRGRIGKLFF. CDR3 DNA: TGTGCCAGTAGTATAACGGACAGGGGGCGGATAGGAAAACTGTTTTTT.

This clone has more than one count but fewer than ten. The chain joins TRBV27 to TRBJ1-2; 9 positions agree with TRBD1. Germline loops: CDR1 MNHEY, CDR2 SMNVEV (reference sequence). The CDR3 totals 14 residues. V was clipped by 5 bases and J by 7 bases; unmatched bases: 8. The CDR3 region is CASSLRDRDGGYTF. The DNA of the CDR3 is TGTGCCAGCAGTCTCCGGGACAGGGATGGTGGCTACACCTTC.

This chain joins TRBV6-6 and TRBJ2-7; D not resolved. This CDR3 spans 14 amino acids. Trimming left V 7 bases short and J 3 bases short, with 16 bases between. Germline assignment: CDR1 MNHNY and CDR2 SVGAGI (reference sequence). The DNA of the CDR3 is TGTGCCAGCACCCTGGGCCCTTCGGTCTACGAGCAGTACTTC. Protein: CASTLGPSVYEQYF.

This clone was observed a single time. This chain uses TRBV7-9 with TRBJ2-3; D gene unclear. CDR3 length: 15 residues. V was trimmed by 8 bases and J by 0 bases, leaving 15 bases between them. Germline-derived CDR1 and CDR2 are SEHNR and FQNEAQ (reference sequence). CDR3 bases: TGTGCCAGCGGCCCAGGTACCTATAGCACAGATACGCAGTATTTT. It encodes CASGPGTYSTDTQYF.

The CDR3 DNA reads TGTGCCAGCAGAAGTGGTCTAAACTATGGCTACACCTTC. It yields the protein CASRSGLNYGYTF. The chain is built from TRBV6-5 and TRBJ1-2; unclear D gene. This CDR3 spans 13 amino acids. V dropped 6 bases and J dropped 2 bases, with 10 bases sitting between them. Germline V gene sequence: CDR1 MNHEY, CDR2 SVGAGI.

The V gene is TRBV19, the J gene TRBJ2-7; D possibly corresponds to TRBD1 (8 bases). V was trimmed by 8 bases and J by 4 bases, leaving 15 bases between them. CDR1 and CDR2 (germline): LNHDA, SQIVND (reference sequence). The CDR3 extends over 13 amino acids. CDR3: CASSDREGYEQYF. In DNA form, the CDR3 reads TGTGCCAGTTCGGACAGGGAGGGTTACGAGCAGTACTTC.

This clone was picked up a small number of times. This chain links TRBV6-5 with TRBJ2-3; no definite D call. V shed 6 bases and J shed 2 bases, with 15 bases lying between them. Germline loops: CDR1 MNHEY, CDR2 SVGAGI. The CDR3 is made up of 15 amino acids. This CDR3 reads CASRSTHFFTDTQYF. As DNA, the CDR3 is TGTGCCAGCAGGAGTACCCATTTCTTCACAGATACGCAGTATTTT.

The rearrangement joins TRBV11-2 to TRBJ1-1; possibly TRBD1 for D (6 bases). This CDR3 has 14 residues. Trimming removed 2 bases from V and 1 base from J, with 8 bases in between. Germline CDR1 reads SGHAT; CDR2 reads FQNNGV. CDR3 protein: CASSLIQGNTEAFF. The CDR3 DNA is TGTGCCAGCAGCTTAATACAGGGGAACACTGAAGCTTTCTTT.

The V gene is TRBV9, the J gene TRBJ1-1; tentative D call: TRBD1 (6 bases). CDR1 and CDR2 (germline): SGDLS, YYNGEE. CDR3 length: 13 amino acids. Trimming took off 5 bases at V and 6 bases at J, with 14 bases between the two ends. The CDR3 nucleotides are TGTGCCAGCAGTGGTACAGGGTCCTCTGAAGCTTTCTTT. This encodes CASSGTGSSEAFF.

This chain joins TRBV19 and TRBJ2-1; unclear D gene. Germline-derived CDR1 and CDR2 are LNHDA and SQIVND (reference sequence). CDR3 size: 14 residues. V lost 4 bases and J 0 bases, leaving 7 bases between the germline ends. The CDR3 loop is CASSSGSSYNEQFF. The CDR3 nucleotides are TGTGCCAGTAGTAGCGGTAGCTCCTACAATGAGCAGTTCTTC.

The rearrangement uses TRBV6-5 and TRBJ1-4, with D maybe TRBD1 (6 bases). Germline-derived CDR1 and CDR2 are MNHEY and SVGAGI. V lost 8 bases, J lost 0 bases, and 10 bases lay in between. The CDR3 has 14 residues. CDR3 in amino acids: CASSDSSTNEKLFF. The DNA for the CDR3 is TGTGCCAGCTCGGACAGTTCAACTAATGAAAAACTGTTTTTT.

The chain recombines TRBV6-5 with TRBJ1-5; TRBD1 might be the D (6 bases). Germline V gene data show CDR1 as MNHEY and CDR2 as SVGAGI. V was trimmed by 4 bases and J by 8 bases, leaving 12 bases between them. CDR3 length equals 13 residues. This CDR3 reads CASSSLQGEPQHF. CDR3 nucleotide sequence: TGTGCCAGCAGTTCATTACAGGGAGAGCCCCAGCATTTT.

The rearrangement uses TRBV7-2 and TRBJ1-4, with 10 bases matching TRBD1. This CDR3 region has 15 residues. The ends lost 5 bases at V and 6 bases at J; junction bases unmatched: 6. Germline-derived CDR1 and CDR2 are SGHTA and FQGNSA. CDR3 sequence: CASSASGTGDEKLFF. For the CDR3, the DNA is TGTGCCAGCAGCGCATCCGGGACAGGGGATGAAAAACTGTTTTTT.